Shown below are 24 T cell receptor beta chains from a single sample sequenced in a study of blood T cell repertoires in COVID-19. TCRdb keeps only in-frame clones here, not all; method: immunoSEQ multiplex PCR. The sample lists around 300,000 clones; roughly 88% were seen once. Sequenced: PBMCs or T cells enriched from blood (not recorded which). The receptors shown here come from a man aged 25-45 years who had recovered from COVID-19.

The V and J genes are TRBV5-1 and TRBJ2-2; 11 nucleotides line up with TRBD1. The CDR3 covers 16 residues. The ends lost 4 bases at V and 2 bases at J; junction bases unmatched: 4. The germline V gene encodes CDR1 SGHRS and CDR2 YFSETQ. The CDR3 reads CASSTGQGANTGELFF. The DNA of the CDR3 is TGCGCCAGCAGCACAGGACAGGGGGCTAACACCGGGGAGCTGTTTTTT. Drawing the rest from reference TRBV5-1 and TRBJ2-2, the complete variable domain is KAGVTQTPRYLIKTRGQQVTLSCSPISGHRSVSWYQQTPGQGLQFLFEYFSETQRNKGNFPGRFSGRQFSNSRSEMNVSTLELGDSALYLCASSTGQGANTGELFFGEGSRLTVL.

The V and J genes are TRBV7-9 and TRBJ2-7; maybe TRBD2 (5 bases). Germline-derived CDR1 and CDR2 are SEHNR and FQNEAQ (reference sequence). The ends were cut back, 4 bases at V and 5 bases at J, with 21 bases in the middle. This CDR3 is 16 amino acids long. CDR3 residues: CASSSRPGPPSHEQYF. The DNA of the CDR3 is TGTGCCAGCAGCTCCCGCCCCGGGCCGCCTAGCCACGAGCAGTACTTC.

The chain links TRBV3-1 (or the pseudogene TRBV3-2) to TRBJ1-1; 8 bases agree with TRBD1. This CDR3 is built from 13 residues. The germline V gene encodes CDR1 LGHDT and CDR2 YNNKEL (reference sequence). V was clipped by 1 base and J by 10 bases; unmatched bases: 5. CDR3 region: CASSQASQGGAFF. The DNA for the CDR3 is TGTGCCAGCAGCCAAGCCTCACAGGGGGGAGCTTTCTTT.

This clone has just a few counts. The CDR3 nucleotides are TGTGCCAGCAGCCAAGGACTAGGTTTCTACGAGCAGTACTTC. Encoded protein: CASSQGLGFYEQYF. The chain combines TRBV14 with TRBJ2-7, with D tentatively TRBD2 (6 bases). CDR1 is SGHDN and CDR2 is FVKESK in the germline V gene. The CDR3 loop spans 14 amino acids. Trimming cost V 1 base and J 3 bases, with 10 bases left between them.

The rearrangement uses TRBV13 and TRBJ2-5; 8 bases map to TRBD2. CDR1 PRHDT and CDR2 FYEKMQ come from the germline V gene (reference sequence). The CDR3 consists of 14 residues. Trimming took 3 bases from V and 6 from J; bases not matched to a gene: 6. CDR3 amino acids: CASSFGRGAQTQYF. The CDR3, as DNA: TGTGCCAGCAGCTTCGGGCGGGGGGCGCAGACCCAGTACTTC.

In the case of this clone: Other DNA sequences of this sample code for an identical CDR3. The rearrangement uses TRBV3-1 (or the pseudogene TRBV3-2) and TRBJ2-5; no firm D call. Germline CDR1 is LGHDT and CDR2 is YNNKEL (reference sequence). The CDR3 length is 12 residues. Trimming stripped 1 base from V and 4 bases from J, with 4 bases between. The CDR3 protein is CASSQAGETQYF. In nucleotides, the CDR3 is TGTGCCAGCAGCCAAGCCGGAGAGACCCAGTACTTC.

The CDR3 DNA reads as TGTGCCAGCAGTGAAGTAAAACTAGTTTTCGTCCCCTACAATGAGCAGTTCTTC. It specifies CASSEVKLVFVPYNEQFF. The chain employs TRBV6-1 and TRBJ2-1; maybe TRBD2 (5 bases). Germline CDR1 is MNHNS and CDR2 is SASEGT. The CDR3 contains 18 residues. The V end lost 1 base, the J end lost 2 bases, and 18 bases lay between the germline ends.

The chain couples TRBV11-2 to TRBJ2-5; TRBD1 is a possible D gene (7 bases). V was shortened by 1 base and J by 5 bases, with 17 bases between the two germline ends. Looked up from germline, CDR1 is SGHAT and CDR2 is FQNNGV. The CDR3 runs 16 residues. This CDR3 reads CASSLVGGGPGETQYF. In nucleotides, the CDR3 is TGTGCCAGCAGCTTAGTTGGAGGGGGCCCTGGGGAGACCCAGTACTTC. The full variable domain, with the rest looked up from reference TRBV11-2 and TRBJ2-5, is EAGVAQSPRYKIIEKRQSVAFWCNPISGHATLYWYQQILGQGPKLLIQFQNNGVVDDSQLPKDRFSAERLKGVDSTLKIQPAKLEDSAVYLCASSLVGGGPGETQYFGPGTRLLVL.

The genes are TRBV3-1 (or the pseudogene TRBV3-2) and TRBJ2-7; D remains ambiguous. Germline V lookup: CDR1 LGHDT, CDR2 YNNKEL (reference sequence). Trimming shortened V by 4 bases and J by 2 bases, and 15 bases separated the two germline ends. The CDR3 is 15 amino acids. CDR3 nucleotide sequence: TGTGCCAGCAGCCGTCGAGGTAGCCAAACCTACGAGCAGTACTTC. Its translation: CASSRRGSQTYEQYF.

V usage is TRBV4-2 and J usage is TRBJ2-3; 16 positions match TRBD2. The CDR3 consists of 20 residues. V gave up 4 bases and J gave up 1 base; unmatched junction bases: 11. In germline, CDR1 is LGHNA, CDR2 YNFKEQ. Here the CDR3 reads CASSRKVGLAGGRGTDTQYF. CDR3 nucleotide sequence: TGTGCCAGCAGCCGCAAGGTGGGACTAGCGGGGGGGCGAGGCACAGATACGCAGTATTTT.

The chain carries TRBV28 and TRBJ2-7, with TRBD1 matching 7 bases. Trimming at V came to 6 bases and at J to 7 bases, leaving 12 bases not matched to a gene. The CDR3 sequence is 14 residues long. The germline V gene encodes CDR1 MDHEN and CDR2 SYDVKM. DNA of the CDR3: TGTGCCAGCAGCTCTTCCACCGACAGGGAGGAGCAGTACTTC. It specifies CASSSSTDREEQYF.

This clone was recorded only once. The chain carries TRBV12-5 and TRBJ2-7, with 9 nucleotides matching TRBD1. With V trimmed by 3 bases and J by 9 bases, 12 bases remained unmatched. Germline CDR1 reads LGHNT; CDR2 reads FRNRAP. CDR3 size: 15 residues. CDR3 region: CASGLDMDRGTSQYF. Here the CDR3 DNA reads TGTGCTAGTGGTTTAGACATGGACAGGGGAACCTCGCAGTACTTC.

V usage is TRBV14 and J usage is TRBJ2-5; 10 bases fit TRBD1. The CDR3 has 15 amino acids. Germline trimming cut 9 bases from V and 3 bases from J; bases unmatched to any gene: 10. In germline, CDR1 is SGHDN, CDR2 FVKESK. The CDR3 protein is CASSRDRGLEETQYF. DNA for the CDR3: TGTGCCAGTAGTCGGGACAGGGGATTGGAAGAGACCCAGTACTTC.

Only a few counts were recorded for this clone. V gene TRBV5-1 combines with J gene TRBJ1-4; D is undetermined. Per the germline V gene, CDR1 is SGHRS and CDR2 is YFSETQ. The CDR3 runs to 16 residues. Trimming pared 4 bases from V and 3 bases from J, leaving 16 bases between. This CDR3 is CASSASRSTPNEKLFF. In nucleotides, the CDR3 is TGCGCCAGCAGCGCCAGCCGTAGCACCCCTAATGAAAAACTGTTTTTT. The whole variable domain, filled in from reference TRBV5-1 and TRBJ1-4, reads KAGVTQTPRYLIKTRGQQVTLSCSPISGHRSVSWYQQTPGQGLQFLFEYFSETQRNKGNFPGRFSGRQFSNSRSEMNVSTLELGDSALYLCASSASRSTPNEKLFFGSGTQLSVL.

CDR3 nucleotides: TGTGCCAGCAGTAACGAGGGACTAAGTAATGAAAAACTGTTTTTT. Translation gives CASSNEGLSNEKLFF. This rearrangement joins TRBV2 to TRBJ1-4; tentatively, D is TRBD1 (5 bases). The V end lost 5 bases, the J end lost 4 bases, and 14 bases lay between the germline ends. Germline-derived CDR1 and CDR2 are SNHLY and FYNNEI. The CDR3 is 15 amino acids.

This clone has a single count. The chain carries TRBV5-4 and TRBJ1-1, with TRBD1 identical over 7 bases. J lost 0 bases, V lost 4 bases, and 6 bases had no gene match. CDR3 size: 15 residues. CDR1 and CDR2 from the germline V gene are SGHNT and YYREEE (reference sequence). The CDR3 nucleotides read TGTGCCAGCAGCGTTGCCGGGACAGTGAACACTGAAGCTTTCTTT. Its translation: CASSVAGTVNTEAFF.

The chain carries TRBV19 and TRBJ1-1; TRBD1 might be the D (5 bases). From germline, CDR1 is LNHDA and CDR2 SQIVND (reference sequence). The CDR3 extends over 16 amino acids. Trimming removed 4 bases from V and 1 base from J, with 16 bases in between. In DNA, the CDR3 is TGTGCCAGTAGTAAACTAAATAGCAGGGCGAACACTGAAGCTTTCTTT. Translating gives CASSKLNSRANTEAFF.

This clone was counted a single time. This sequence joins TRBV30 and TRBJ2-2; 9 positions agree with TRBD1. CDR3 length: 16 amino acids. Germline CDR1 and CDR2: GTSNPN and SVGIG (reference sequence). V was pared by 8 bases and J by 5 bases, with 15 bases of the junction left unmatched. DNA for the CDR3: TGTGCCCGTAACCAAGGGGGGACAGGGTTTACCGGGGAGCTGTTTTTT. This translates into CARNQGGTGFTGELFF.

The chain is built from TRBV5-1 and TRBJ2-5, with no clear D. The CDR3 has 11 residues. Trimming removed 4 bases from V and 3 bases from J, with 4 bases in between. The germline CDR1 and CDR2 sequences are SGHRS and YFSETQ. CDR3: CASSAEETQYF. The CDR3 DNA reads TGCGCCAGCAGCGCAGAAGAGACCCAGTACTTC.

The CDR3 DNA reads TGTGCCTGGAGGGGTGACAGGGCCTCCTACGAGCAGTACTTC. Translated: CAWRGDRASYEQYF. The rearrangement uses TRBV30 and TRBJ2-7; 7 bases line up with TRBD1. The CDR3 consists of 14 residues. Trimming removed 3 bases from V and 0 bases from J; junction bases left unmatched: 5. Looked up from germline, CDR1 is GTSNPN and CDR2 is SVGIG (reference sequence).

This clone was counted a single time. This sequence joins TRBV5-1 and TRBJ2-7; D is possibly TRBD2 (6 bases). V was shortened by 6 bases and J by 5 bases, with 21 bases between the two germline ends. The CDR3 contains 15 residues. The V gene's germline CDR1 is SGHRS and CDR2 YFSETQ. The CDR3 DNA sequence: TGCGCCAGCACCCGATCGACGGGAGAGACGGACGAGCAGTACTTC. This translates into CASTRSTGETDEQYF.

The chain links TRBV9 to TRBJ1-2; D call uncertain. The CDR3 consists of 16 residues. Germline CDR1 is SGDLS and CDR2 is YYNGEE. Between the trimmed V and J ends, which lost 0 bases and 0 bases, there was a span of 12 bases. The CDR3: CASSVATGKPNYGYTF. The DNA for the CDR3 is TGTGCCAGCAGCGTAGCTACGGGGAAACCTAACTATGGCTACACCTTC.

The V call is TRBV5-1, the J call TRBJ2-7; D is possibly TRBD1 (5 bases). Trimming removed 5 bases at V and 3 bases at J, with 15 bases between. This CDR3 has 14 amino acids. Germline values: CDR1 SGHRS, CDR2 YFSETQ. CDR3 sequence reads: CASSLMGPDYEQYF. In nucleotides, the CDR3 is TGCGCCAGCAGTCTAATGGGGCCTGACTACGAGCAGTACTTC.

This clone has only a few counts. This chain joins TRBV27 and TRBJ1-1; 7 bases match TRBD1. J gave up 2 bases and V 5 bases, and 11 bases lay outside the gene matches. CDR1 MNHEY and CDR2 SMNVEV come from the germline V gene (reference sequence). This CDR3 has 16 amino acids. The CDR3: CASSQQGQVGNTEAFF. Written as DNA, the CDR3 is TGTGCCAGCAGTCAACAAGGACAGGTAGGAAACACTGAAGCTTTCTTT.